This T cell receptor (beta chain) originates from a study of blood T cell repertoires in COVID-19. The authors' processing: Amplified reference gene primers provided the basis for estimating nucleated cell counts. Data came from immunoSEQ multiplex PCR; TCRdb stores just in-frame clones and leaves some out. The V and J calls and clone size come from that table; D and trimming were worked out from the DNA. The sample gives roughly 230,000 clones, around four fifths of which show up once; 6% to 7% is in the top ten. The CDR3 spans 13 residues. CDR1 SQVTM and CDR2 ANQGSEA come from the germline V gene. Trimming took off 4 bases at V and 3 bases at J, with 12 bases between the two ends.

The source material was peripheral blood. The chain has TRBV29-1 and TRBJ1-1, with D uncertain. This TCR derives from a woman aged 55-69 years with active or convalescent COVID-19. The CDR3 region has the DNA TGCAGCGTTGGGGTCTCGGCGGACACTGAAGCTTTCTTT. It specifies CSVGVSADTEAFF.